The 16 T cell receptor beta chains reported below all come from one sample, sequenced in a study of blood T cell repertoires in COVID-19. The method was immunoSEQ multiplex PCR; TCRdb's version includes in-frame clones alone and lacks a portion of them. The table lists some 370,000 clones, around four fifths of them singletons. The sample taken for sequencing was PBMCs or T cells enriched from blood (not recorded which). The origin of the receptors is a woman aged 45-65 years who had recovered from COVID-19.

This clone was seen a handful of times. DNA for the CDR3: TGTGCCAGCAGCGGCATACTAGCGGGAGAAGGCGAGCAGTACTTC. Its protein is CASSGILAGEGEQYF. This chain connects TRBV5-4 to TRBJ2-7; 11 nucleotides agree with TRBD2. Germline CDR1 reads SGHNT; CDR2 reads YYREEE (reference sequence). V was clipped by 4 bases and J by 6 bases; unmatched bases: 9. The CDR3 extends over 15 amino acids.

The chain carries TRBV19 and TRBJ2-1; 10 bases are a match to TRBD2. The germline V gene encodes CDR1 LNHDA and CDR2 SQIVND (reference sequence). CDR3 length: 15 amino acids. V shed 1 base and J 8 bases; nucleotides not matched to a gene: 5. The CDR3 protein is CASSIGAGGGDEQFF. The DNA for the CDR3 is TGTGCCAGTAGTATAGGAGCGGGAGGGGGCGATGAGCAGTTCTTC.

This rearrangement joins TRBV30 to TRBJ1-2; no reliable D call. Germline V CDR1 and CDR2: GTSNPN, SVGIG (reference sequence). Trimming cost V 4 bases and J 3 bases, with 12 bases left between them. The CDR3 totals 13 residues. CDR3 amino acids: CAWKRSLDYGYTF. For the CDR3, the DNA is TGTGCCTGGAAACGGAGCTTAGACTATGGCTACACCTTC.

The chain employs TRBV6-5 and TRBJ1-4; TRBD1 matches 10 bases. CDR1 is MNHEY, CDR2 SVGAGI, per germline. V gave up 2 bases and J gave up 6 bases; unmatched junction bases: 6. CDR3 length: 16 amino acids. In DNA form, the CDR3 reads TGTGCCAGCAGTTACACCTCCGGGACAGGGGATGAAAAACTGTTTTTT. Translated, it gives CASSYTSGTGDEKLFF.

The chain employs TRBV7-2 and TRBJ1-6, with 9 bases identical to TRBD1. This CDR3 region has 17 residues. The ends lost 5 bases at V and 7 bases at J; junction bases unmatched: 12. Per germline, CDR1 SGHTA and CDR2 FQGNSA. CDR3 sequence: CASSRAIPGQGNSPLHF. The DNA of the CDR3 is TGTGCCAGCAGCCGCGCCATTCCGGGACAGGGCAATTCACCCCTCCACTTT.

The V call is TRBV6-5, the J call TRBJ1-5, with 7 positions matching TRBD1. The J segment lost 9 bases and the V segment lost 6 bases, leaving 14 bases of the junction unmatched. CDR1 MNHEY and CDR2 SVGAGI come from the germline V gene. The CDR3 covers 15 residues. CDR3 DNA sequence: TGTGCCAGCAGGCCTCGGGACAGCAATTTCCTGCCCCAGCATTTT. It specifies CASRPRDSNFLPQHF.

The gene calls are TRBV6-5 and TRBJ1-1; tentatively, D is TRBD1 (6 bases). CDR3 length: 13 amino acids. Germline V CDR1 and CDR2: MNHEY, SVGAGI. Deletions cut 8 bases from V and 5 bases from J, with 15 bases between. The CDR3 reads CASCRGSDTEAFF. CDR3 bases: TGTGCCAGCTGCAGGGGATCGGATACTGAAGCTTTCTTT.

This chain links TRBV7-2 with TRBJ1-5, with unresolved D. The ends were cut back, 0 bases at V and 1 base at J, with 13 bases in the middle. The V gene's germline CDR1 is SGHTA and CDR2 FQGNSA. This CDR3 is 17 amino acids long. The CDR3 spells CASSLASGKGSNQPQHF. The CDR3, as DNA: TGTGCCAGCAGCTTAGCGTCGGGGAAGGGAAGCAATCAGCCCCAGCATTTT. The complete variable domain, with remaining parts taken from reference TRBV7-2 and TRBJ1-5, reads GAGVSQSPSNKVTEKGKDVELRCDPISGHTALYWYRQSLGQGLEFLIYFQGNSAPDKSGLPSDRFSAERTGGSVSTLTIQRTQQEDSAVYLCASSLASGKGSNQPQHFGDGTRLSIL.

The chain is built from TRBV5-4 and TRBJ2-1; 11 positions agree with TRBD1. This CDR3 is built from 16 residues. Germline-derived CDR1 and CDR2 are SGHNT and YYREEE (reference sequence). After removal of 0 bases from V and 4 bases from J, the junction contained 3 bases not matched to a gene. The CDR3 sequence: CASSLDGTGGYNEQFF. The CDR3, as DNA: TGTGCCAGCAGCTTGGATGGGACAGGGGGTTACAATGAGCAGTTCTTC.

The chain uses TRBV4-1 and TRBJ1-3; D is unresolved. The V gene lost 0 bases and the J gene lost 1 base, with 4 bases spanning the gap. This CDR3 comprises 14 residues. Germline loops: CDR1 MGHRA, CDR2 YSYEKL. The CDR3 reads CASSQDRSGNTIYF. The DNA for the CDR3 is TGCGCCAGCAGCCAAGACAGGTCTGGAAACACCATATATTTT.

The V and J genes are TRBV13 and TRBJ2-3; tentative D call: TRBD1 (6 bases). Trimming removed 5 bases from V and 2 bases from J, with 11 bases in between. This CDR3 comprises 14 residues. Germline loops: CDR1 PRHDT, CDR2 FYEKMQ (reference sequence). CDR3 coding DNA: TGTGCCAGCAGCCACACAGGGCTCACAGATACGCAGTATTTT. The encoded protein is CASSHTGLTDTQYF.

This clone was picked up a small number of times. V is TRBV7-2 and J is TRBJ2-7, with 10 positions matching TRBD1. The CDR3 length is 16 residues. Germline V lookup: CDR1 SGHTA, CDR2 FQGNSA. V shed 6 bases, J shed 3 bases, and the junction held 11 bases outside the gene matches. CDR3 amino acids: CASSLDDRGPFYEQYF. The CDR3 nucleotides are TGTGCCAGCAGTCTAGATGACAGGGGGCCGTTCTACGAGCAGTACTTC.

This sequence joins TRBV19 and TRBJ2-1, with 10 bases lining up with TRBD2. The length of the CDR3 is 15 residues. V was clipped by 4 bases and J by 1 base; unmatched bases: 1. Per the germline V gene, CDR1 is LNHDA and CDR2 is SQIVND (reference sequence). This CDR3 reads CASSKTSGSYNEQFF. CDR3 in DNA: TGTGCCAGTAGTAAGACTAGCGGGTCCTACAATGAGCAGTTCTTC. Looking up the rest from reference TRBV19 and TRBJ2-1 gives the full variable domain: DGGITQSPKYLFRKEGQNVTLSCEQNLNHDAMYWYRQDPGQGLRLIYYSQIVNDFQKGDIAEGYSVSREKKESFPLTVTSAQKNPTAFYLCASSKTSGSYNEQFFGPGTRLTVL.

V and J are TRBV19 and TRBJ2-7; perhaps TRBD1 as D (5 bases). The V end was cut by 4 bases, the J end by 7 bases, with 17 bases between. The V gene's germline CDR1 is LNHDA and CDR2 SQIVND (reference sequence). The length of the CDR3 is 14 residues. The CDR3 loop reads CASSTRTHLWEQYF. DNA of the CDR3: TGTGCCAGTAGTACCCGGACACACCTTTGGGAGCAGTACTTC.

The chain is built from TRBV4-1 and TRBJ1-5, with a weak D call TRBD1 (6 bases). The germline V and J ends were trimmed by 1 base and 6 bases, with 16 bases remaining between them. Germline CDR1 and CDR2: MGHRA and YSYEKL. The CDR3 sequence is 16 residues long. This CDR3 reads CASSQGSGVETQPQHF. CDR3 nucleotides: TGCGCCAGCAGCCAAGGATCAGGGGTGGAAACTCAGCCCCAGCATTTT.

CDR3 nucleotides: TGTGCCATCAGGAACCAGGGCAATCAGCCCCAGCATTTT. This encodes CAIRNQGNQPQHF. This chain links TRBV10-3 with TRBJ1-5; no clear D gene. The CDR3 is 13 residues long. Trimming pared 6 bases from V and 2 bases from J, leaving 8 bases between. From germline, CDR1 is ENHRY and CDR2 SYGVKD.